The 28 T cell receptor beta chains listed next were all sequenced from one sample in a study of persistence of HIV-infected CD4 T cells. Nonspecific anti-CD3/anti-CD28 bead stimulation represents the broad CD4+ T cell repertoire. Sorting selected CD4+ T cells upregulating both CD40 ligand and CD69. No antigens are known for them. The immunoSEQ assay was version 4, run in survey mode. Clones were sequenced by immunoSEQ multiplex PCR, and TCRdb holds only the in-frame ones, with some missing. Altogether 40,000 to 55,000 clones are present, 88% being singletons, with the ten largest covering 0.47%. The sample was CD4+ T cells sorted from PBMCs after 18-hour stimulation, taken from a patient who received antiretroviral therapy. The receptors here all came from an adult woman with HIV who was CMV-seropositive.

CDR3 DNA sequence: TGTGCCAGCAGTATCGACACGAACACCGGGGAGCTGTTTTTT. Amino acid sequence: CASSIDTNTGELFF. J is TRBJ2-2 and V is TRBV6-4; D remains unclear. Germline loops: CDR1 MRHNA, CDR2 SNTAGT. The CDR3 covers 14 residues. V was pared by 5 bases and J by 0 bases, with 7 bases between.

The rearrangement uses TRBV6-5 and TRBJ1-1; D may be TRBD1 (6 bases). There are 13 residues in the CDR3. Germline CDR1 MNHEY, CDR2 SVGAGI. Trimming removed 6 bases from V and 11 bases from J, with 19 bases in between. CDR3 coding DNA: TGTGCCAGCAGGAGATCCATGACAGGTGGGGCTTTCTTT. Translated, it gives CASRRSMTGGAFF.

The chain couples TRBV9 to TRBJ1-4; D might be TRBD1 (6 bases). V dropped 0 bases and J dropped 8 bases, with 14 bases sitting between them. CDR1 is SGDLS and CDR2 is YYNGEE in the germline V gene. The CDR3 is 15 residues long. DNA for the CDR3: TGTGCCAGCAGCGTAGGCGCAGGGGCAATCGAAAAACTGTTTTTT. Translation: CASSVGAGAIEKLFF.

The J gene is TRBJ2-1, the V gene TRBV6-1, with 7 bases lining up with TRBD1. V lost 5 bases and J lost 5; bases outside the gene matches: 3. Germline loops: CDR1 MNHNS, CDR2 SASEGT. The CDR3 length is 13 residues. CDR3 coding DNA: TGTGCCAGCAGTTTTGGACAGGACAATGAGCAGTTCTTC. This translates into CASSFGQDNEQFF.

The chain couples TRBV13 to TRBJ1-3, with D unresolved. V was cut by 2 bases and J by 15 bases, with 20 bases left in between. Per germline, CDR1 PRHDT and CDR2 FYEKMQ (reference sequence). The CDR3 consists of 14 residues. The DNA for the CDR3 is TGTGCCAGCAGCTTATTCGGTATGGCTGGACGGGAATATTTT. Residues: CASSLFGMAGREYF.

Only a few counts were recorded for this clone. The chain carries TRBV19 and TRBJ1-3; no clear D. V was shortened by 10 bases and J by 4 bases, with 14 bases between the two germline ends. CDR1 is LNHDA and CDR2 is SQIVND in the germline V gene (reference sequence). The CDR3 is 13 amino acids. Written as DNA, the CDR3 is TGTGCCACCAGTGGTTCCTCCGGAAACACCATATATTTT. Protein sequence: CATSGSSGNTIYF. The full variable domain, its missing parts supplied by reference TRBV19 and TRBJ1-3, is DGGITQSPKYLFRKEGQNVTLSCEQNLNHDAMYWYRQDPGQGLRLIYYSQIVNDFQKGDIAEGYSVSREKKESFPLTVTSAQKNPTAFYLCATSGSSGNTIYFGEGSWLTVV.

The chain employs TRBV18 and TRBJ1-3, with 9 bases that match TRBD1. The J segment lost 0 bases and the V segment lost 3 bases, leaving 6 bases of the junction unmatched. The V gene's germline CDR1 is KGHSH and CDR2 LQKENI. The CDR3 length is 17 residues. In nucleotides, the CDR3 is TGTGCCAGCTCACCCGGGACAGGGACAAGCTCTGGAAACACCATATATTTT. Amino acids: CASSPGTGTSSGNTIYF.

The chain combines TRBV27 with TRBJ1-6; 7 positions match TRBD1. CDR3 length: 14 residues. V dropped 10 bases and J dropped 8; count of bases not matched to a gene: 11. The germline gives CDR1 MNHEY, CDR2 SMNVEV (reference sequence). The CDR3 protein is CATSSGTEDSPLHF. The CDR3 coding sequence is TGTGCCACCTCCTCCGGGACAGAAGATTCACCCCTCCACTTT.

This clone was counted a few times. The rearrangement links TRBV5-5 to TRBJ1-2; D is undetermined. V was cut by 1 base and J by 12 bases, with 10 bases left in between. The V gene's germline CDR1 is SGHKS and CDR2 YYEKEE (reference sequence). The CDR3 has 11 residues. The CDR3 region has the DNA TGTGCCAGCAGCTTGTCCCAGGCCCACACCTTC. Translation gives CASSLSQAHTF.

The genes are TRBV5-1 and TRBJ2-1, with 13 bases that match TRBD2. J gave up 4 bases and V 5 bases, and 12 bases lay outside the gene matches. CDR1 and CDR2 from the germline V gene are SGHRS and YFSETQ. The length of the CDR3 is 18 residues. In nucleotides, the CDR3 is TGCGCCAGCAGTTCCGGACTAGCGGGGGAGTCCATTTACAATGAGCAGTTCTTC. Encoded protein: CASSSGLAGESIYNEQFF.

This CDR3 reads CASSLSEGRGELFF. In DNA form, the CDR3 reads TGCGCCAGCAGCTTGAGTGAGGGGCGCGGGGAGCTGTTTTTT. The chain employs TRBV5-1 and TRBJ2-2, with D perhaps being TRBD1 or TRBD2 (5 bases each). This CDR3 is 14 amino acids long. Between the trimmed V and J ends, which lost 1 base and 7 bases, there was a span of 11 bases. Germline CDR1 and CDR2: SGHRS and YFSETQ. Full variable domain (remainder filled in from reference TRBV5-1 and TRBJ2-2): KAGVTQTPRYLIKTRGQQVTLSCSPISGHRSVSWYQQTPGQGLQFLFEYFSETQRNKGNFPGRFSGRQFSNSRSEMNVSTLELGDSALYLCASSLSEGRGELFFGEGSRLTVL.

This sequence joins TRBV18 and TRBJ1-2; D perhaps matches TRBD1 (5 bases). With 4 bases removed from V and 6 bases from J, the gap between germline ends came to 12 bases. The CDR3 is 13 residues long. Germline CDR1 and CDR2: KGHSH and LQKENI. CDR3 sequence (DNA): TGTGCCAGCTCACAAGACAGAACGGATGGCTACACCTTC. This gives the protein CASSQDRTDGYTF.

The V call is TRBV2, the J call TRBJ2-7, with D maybe TRBD1 (5 bases). V dropped 6 bases and J dropped 6 bases, with 21 bases sitting between them. This CDR3 contains 15 residues. Germline V gene data show CDR1 as SNHLY and CDR2 as FYNNEI. CDR3 in DNA: TGTGCCAGCAGCCCACCACCCCACAGGCCCAGCGAGCAGTACTTC. It is translated as CASSPPPHRPSEQYF.

As regards this clone: At one end, the junction sequence differs from germline, possibly due to a read error. The chain employs TRBV6-1 and TRBJ1-2; no clear D gene. Germline CDR1 and CDR2: MNHNS and SASEGT. This CDR3 is 13 amino acids long. The CDR3 loop reads CASSEGPYYGYTF. CDR3 DNA sequence: TGTGCCAGCAGCGAAGGGCCATACTATGGCTACACCTTC.

This clone appeared a single time. An end of the junction does not agree with germline; a read error may underlie this. This chain connects TRBV25-1 to TRBJ2-5, with D perhaps matching TRBD2 (6 bases). The CDR3 contains 14 residues. Germline CDR1 MGHDK, CDR2 SYGVNS. As DNA, the CDR3 is TGTGCCAGCGCTTCGCCGGGGGTTAAAGAAACCCAGTACTTC. It translates to CASASPGVKETQYF.

The J gene is TRBJ1-1, the V gene TRBV25-1; 8 nucleotides agree with TRBD1. The V segment lost 7 bases and the J segment 4 bases; nucleotides outside the gene matches: 8. There are 14 residues in the CDR3. CDR1 MGHDK and CDR2 SYGVNS come from the germline V gene. CDR3 in amino acids: CASTFATGGTEAFF. The DNA of the CDR3 is TGTGCCAGCACTTTCGCTACAGGGGGCACTGAAGCTTTCTTT. The full variable domain, rest sourced from reference TRBV25-1 and TRBJ1-1, is EADIYQTPRYLVIGTGKKITLECSQTMGHDKMYWYQQDPGMELHLIHYSYGVNSTEKGDLSSESTVSRIRTEHFPLTLESARPSHTSQYLCASTFATGGTEAFFGQGTRLTVV.

There are a few counts of this clone. This chain joins TRBV30 and TRBJ2-1; unclear D gene. CDR3 length equals 11 residues. Per germline, CDR1 GTSNPN and CDR2 SVGIG (reference sequence). Trimming took off 7 bases at V and 6 bases at J, with 10 bases between the two ends. The CDR3 region has the DNA TGTGCCTTTACAGCGCGCAATGAGCAGTTCTTC. It yields the protein CAFTARNEQFF.

This chain uses TRBV5-5 with TRBJ1-5, with D unresolved. Trimming took off 4 bases at V and 3 bases at J, with 14 bases between the two ends. In germline, CDR1 is SGHKS, CDR2 YYEKEE (reference sequence). The CDR3 spans 15 residues. The CDR3 sequence: CASSTTGSDNQPQHF. DNA for the CDR3: TGTGCCAGCAGCACGACGGGATCCGACAATCAGCCCCAGCATTTT.

The chain combines TRBV5-1 with TRBJ1-2; no reliable D call. Germline CDR1 and CDR2: SGHRS and YFSETQ. V was pared by 3 bases and J by 1 base, with 7 bases between. The CDR3 totals 13 residues. The CDR3 nucleotides are TGCGCCAGCAGCTCCCCGAGTAACTATGGCTACACCTTC. Residues: CASSSPSNYGYTF.

This chain links TRBV19 with TRBJ1-5; D unresolved. The CDR3 contains 14 residues. Germline lookup yields CDR1 LNHDA and CDR2 SQIVND (reference sequence). V lost 3 bases and J 10 bases, leaving 16 bases between the germline ends. In nucleotides, the CDR3 is TGTGCCAGTAGTATGCCAGGTCGGTCCGAACCCCAGCATTTT. It specifies CASSMPGRSEPQHF.

The CDR3 DNA sequence: TGCGCCAGCAGCTTGGGTGGTAGCGGCACCGGGGAGCTGTTTTTT. Encoded protein: CASSLGGSGTGELFF. The gene calls are TRBV5-1 and TRBJ2-2, with TRBD2 as a possible D gene (6 bases). The V gene's germline CDR1 is SGHRS and CDR2 YFSETQ. The CDR3 sequence is 15 residues long. Deletions cut 0 bases from V and 4 bases from J, with 10 bases between.

The genes are TRBV6-4 and TRBJ1-1; D is uncertain. The V gene lost 3 bases and the J gene lost 4 bases, with 12 bases spanning the gap. This CDR3 has 14 amino acids. Per the germline V gene, CDR1 is MRHNA and CDR2 is SNTAGT. CDR3 DNA: TGTGCCAGCAGTGAAGAGGGCTGGTCCACTGAAGCTTTCTTT. Translation: CASSEEGWSTEAFF.

This clone has only a few counts. CDR3 sequence (DNA): TGTGCCAGCAGGGGACAGGGGGGGGAGTTCTTC. Protein: CASRGQGGEFF. The chain employs TRBV6-4 and TRBJ2-1, with TRBD1 matching over 11 bases. The V and J ends lost 6 bases and 14 bases, in that order; junction bases with no gene match: 3. The CDR3 contains 11 residues. Germline CDR1 and CDR2: MRHNA and SNTAGT.

The chain links TRBV9 to TRBJ2-1; D is undetermined. The CDR3 totals 14 residues. Trimming took 5 bases from V and 7 from J, leaving 16 bases between them. The germline V gene encodes CDR1 SGDLS and CDR2 YYNGEE. This chain's CDR3 is CASSFQDLGNEQFF. The CDR3 bases are TGTGCCAGCAGTTTCCAGGATTTAGGTAATGAGCAGTTCTTC.

V usage is TRBV13 and J usage is TRBJ2-3; D is ambiguous. The V and J ends lost 0 bases and 1 base respectively, with 8 bases between them. The CDR3 totals 15 residues. The germline gives CDR1 PRHDT, CDR2 FYEKMQ (reference sequence). This CDR3 reads CASSLGGHRTDTQYF. The CDR3 DNA reads as TGTGCCAGCAGCTTAGGAGGGCACCGCACAGATACGCAGTATTTT.

The chain uses TRBV9 and TRBJ2-1, with D unclear. Germline CDR1 and CDR2: SGDLS and YYNGEE. The CDR3 consists of 15 residues. Trimming removed 3 bases at V and 5 bases at J, with 15 bases between. CDR3 in DNA: TGTGCCAGCAGCGAGTACAGCAACCCCAACAATGAGCAGTTCTTC. Amino acids: CASSEYSNPNNEQFF.

This rearrangement joins TRBV19 to TRBJ1-5; D gene uncertain. The V and J ends lost 3 bases and 2 bases respectively, with 11 bases between them. From germline, CDR1 is LNHDA and CDR2 SQIVND (reference sequence). The CDR3 loop spans 15 amino acids. The CDR3 nucleotides read TGTGCCAGTAGTATCTACTCGGTGGGCAATCAGCCCCAGCATTTT. Its translation is CASSIYSVGNQPQHF.

V usage is TRBV9 and J usage is TRBJ2-7; a weak D match, TRBD1 (6 bases). In germline, CDR1 is SGDLS, CDR2 YYNGEE. CDR3 size: 15 residues. V was pared by 1 base and J by 7 bases, with 18 bases between. CDR3 loop: CASSVMDSGMGEQYF. The CDR3 nucleotides read TGTGCCAGCAGCGTAATGGACAGTGGGATGGGGGAGCAGTACTTC.